The 18 T cell receptor beta chains reported below all come from one sample, sequenced in a study of blood T cells in healthy people across ages. Then a second PCR, running about 6 to 11 cycles, was carried out with a sample-barcoded 5' primer and a J-beta primer mix. TCRdb re-derived calls from the 5' RACE reads in MiXCR, one entry per CDR3 protein. The repertoire holds 500,000 to 550,000 distinct CDR3 sequences, about 24% seen once, with 8.7% in the top ten. These data were also reused for a study on T cells of mothers and their children.

Sequencing was done on a sample of blood. Receptors originate from a boy between 5 and 17 years old in good health.

This sequence joins TRBV7-9 and TRBJ1-2; 8 bases are shared with TRBD1. The trim removed 3 bases at V and 4 bases at J, leaving 4 bases unmatched. This CDR3 is 14 amino acids long. The V gene's germline CDR1 is SEHNR and CDR2 FQNEAQ (reference sequence). The CDR3 region has the DNA TGTGCCAGCAGCTTGGGACAGGTGGGCTATGGCTACACCTTC. The encoded protein is CASSLGQVGYGYTF. The full variable domain, rest sourced from reference TRBV7-9 and TRBJ1-2, is DTGVSQNPRHKITKRGQNVTFRCDPISEHNRLYWYRQTLGQGPEFLTYFQNEAQLEKSRLLSDRFSAERPKGSFSTLEIQRTEQGDSAMYLCASSLGQVGYGYTFGSGTRLTVV.

The gene calls are TRBV6-1 and TRBJ2-5; no definite D call. Germline assignment: CDR1 MNHNS and CDR2 SASEGT. This CDR3 has 16 residues. Trimming took off 4 bases at V and 0 bases at J, with 15 bases between the two ends. Here the CDR3 reads CASSARPGLYQETQYF. CDR3 bases: TGTGCCAGCAGTGCCCGGCCCGGGTTGTACCAAGAGACCCAGTACTTC.

The table lists this clonotype with a few counts. Likely a read error: the CDR3 ends without its conserved phenylalanine or tryptophan. The chain has TRBV12-3 or TRBV12-4 and TRBJ2-3, with 7 positions matching TRBD2. Trimming at V came to 2 bases and at J to 11 bases, leaving 7 bases not matched to a gene. CDR3 length: 13 amino acids. DNA of the CDR3: TGTGCCAGCAGTTTACGGGAGGCCGGGGGGCAGTATGTT. Amino acids: CASSLREAGGQYV.

V usage is TRBV12-3 or TRBV12-4 and J usage is TRBJ1-1, with D possibly TRBD1 on 5 matching bases. CDR3 length equals 16 residues. The V end was cut by 5 bases, the J end by 4 bases, with 20 bases between. CDR3 residues: CASSPQGVRQTTEAFF. The CDR3 region has the DNA TGTGCCAGCAGTCCCCAGGGCGTCAGGCAAACCACTGAAGCTTTCTTT.

This clonotype was seen only a few times. The V gene is TRBV2, the J gene TRBJ2-7; D is ambiguous. Germline loops: CDR1 SNHLY, CDR2 FYNNEI. V was trimmed by 5 bases and J by 2 bases, leaving 10 bases between them. CDR3 length: 13 amino acids. CDR3: CASSIGPAYEQYF. CDR3 in DNA: TGTGCCAGCAGTATAGGACCGGCCTACGAGCAGTACTTC.

V and J are TRBV29-1 and TRBJ2-1; a weak D match, TRBD1 (6 bases). With 0 bases removed from V and 4 bases from J, the gap between germline ends came to 16 bases. Looked up from germline, CDR1 is SQVTM and CDR2 is ANQGSEA. CDR3 size: 16 residues. The CDR3 DNA reads TGCAGCGTTGAAGACCTACAGGGCTCGGGGTACAATGAGCAGTTCTTC. Its translation is CSVEDLQGSGYNEQFF.

The J gene is TRBJ1-3, the V gene TRBV21-1; the table's D call TRBD1 went unverified against the DNA. TRBV21-1 is annotated as a pseudogene. The CDR3 is made up of 16 amino acids. The CDR3 protein is CASSTGQGKGRNTIYF. The CDR3 bases are TGTGCCAGCAGCACCGGACAGGGAAAGGGTCGAAACACCATATATTTT.

The V and J genes are TRBV12-3 or TRBV12-4 and TRBJ2-5, with D unresolved. The CDR3 is 12 residues long. V lost 5 bases to trimming and J lost 4 bases, with 8 bases between them. This CDR3 is CASSPVSETQYF. CDR3 DNA sequence: TGTGCCAGCAGTCCGGTATCAGAGACCCAGTACTTC.

This clonotype has only a few counts. This sequence joins TRBV11-1 and TRBJ2-6, with 7 bases identical to TRBD1. Germline trimming cut 2 bases from V and 2 bases from J; bases unmatched to any gene: 3. Germline lookup yields CDR1 SGHAT and CDR2 FQDESV (reference sequence). The CDR3 runs to 16 residues. CDR3 sequence (DNA): TGTGCCAGCAGCTTACGACAGGGTCCTGGGGCCAACGTCCTGACTTTC. Its protein product is CASSLRQGPGANVLTF.

V usage is TRBV5-1 and J usage is TRBJ2-1; 9 bases are a match to TRBD2. Germline CDR1 SGHRS, CDR2 YFSETQ. J gave up 5 bases and V 5 bases, and 5 bases lay outside the gene matches. The CDR3 has 14 amino acids. The CDR3 nucleotides read TGCGCCAGCAGTAGCGGGAGTTTGGACAATGAGCAGTTCTTC. Protein product: CASSSGSLDNEQFF.

The chain has TRBV11-2 and TRBJ2-7; 12 nucleotides agree with TRBD2. The J segment lost 6 bases and the V segment lost 6 bases, leaving 12 bases of the junction unmatched. The CDR3 consists of 16 residues. Germline CDR1 is SGHAT and CDR2 is FQNNGV. The CDR3 protein is CASSTGTSGRFREQYF. The CDR3 region has the DNA TGTGCCAGCAGTACCGGGACTAGCGGGCGATTTCGCGAGCAGTACTTC.

The table lists this clonotype with a few counts. The V and J genes are TRBV6-5 and TRBJ2-4; TRBD1 matches at 10 bases. From germline, CDR1 is MNHEY and CDR2 SVGAGI. V dropped 5 bases and J dropped 15; count of bases not matched to a gene: 13. The CDR3 length is 14 residues. The CDR3 nucleotides are TGTGCCAGCAGTAGGACCGGGACAGGGGCATTTCGGTACTTC. This gives the protein CASSRTGTGAFRYF.

There are many counts of this clonotype. The chain couples TRBV7-2 to TRBJ1-2; 8 nucleotides line up with TRBD1. The CDR3 runs 13 residues. Germline V gene lookup returns CDR1 SGHTA and CDR2 FQGNSA. V trimming: 6 bases; J trimming: 4 bases; junction bases outside the gene matches: 4. The DNA for the CDR3 is TGTGCCAGCAGTCCGGACAGGGTCTATGGCTACACCTTC. It codes for CASSPDRVYGYTF.

This clonotype has just a few counts. J is TRBJ2-7 and V is TRBV7-2; TRBD1 is a possible D gene (6 bases). V lost 4 bases and J lost 8, with 12 bases in between. CDR1 SGHTA and CDR2 FQGNSA come from the germline V gene. The CDR3 totals 12 residues. In DNA form, the CDR3 reads TGTGCCAGCAGCTACAGGGTCCACAAGCAGTACTTC. It is translated as CASSYRVHKQYF. Variable domain in full (rest from reference TRBV7-2 and TRBJ2-7): GAGVSQSPSNKVTEKGKDVELRCDPISGHTALYWYRQSLGQGLEFLIYFQGNSAPDKSGLPSDRFSAERTGGSVSTLTIQRTQQEDSAVYLCASSYRVHKQYFGPGTRLTVT.

The chain combines TRBV7-2 with TRBJ1-5; the D is unclear. CDR1 SGHTA and CDR2 FQGNSA come from the germline V gene. The CDR3 extends over 15 amino acids. Trimming stripped 5 bases from V and 8 bases from J, with 19 bases between. Here the CDR3 DNA reads TGTGCCAGCAGCCAGTTGAAGAACCCAGGAAAGCCCCAGCATTTT. Translated, it gives CASSQLKNPGKPQHF.

This clonotype was detected only a few times. The rearrangement uses TRBV5-8 and TRBJ2-5; D gene uncertain. The J call may not be correct, given that the DNA end is closer to TRBJ2-7. This CDR3 contains 14 residues. Germline CDR1 is SGHTS and CDR2 is YDEGEE. The CDR3 DNA sequence: TGTGCCAGCAGCTTGGGGGCGAGTGGGGTCGAGCAGTACTTC. It is translated as CASSLGASGVEQYF.

This clonotype has more than one count but fewer than ten. V usage is TRBV7-8 and J usage is TRBJ2-5; D may be TRBD2 (5 bases). In germline, CDR1 is SGHVS, CDR2 FQNEAQ. The CDR3 extends over 14 amino acids. Trimming removed 1 base from V and 1 base from J, with 7 bases in between. CDR3 bases: TGTGCCAGCAGCTTAGGACTAACCCAAGAGACCCAGTACTTC. Its protein is CASSLGLTQETQYF. The entire variable domain, with the rest obtained from reference TRBV7-8 and TRBJ2-5, is as follows: GAGVSQSPRYKVAKRGQDVALRCDPISGHVSLFWYQQALGQGPEFLTYFQNEAQLDKSGLPSDRFFAERPEGSVSTLKIQRTQQEDSAVYLCASSLGLTQETQYFGPGTRLLVL.

This chain links TRBV7-3 with TRBJ2-5, with 7 bases fitting TRBD1. CDR1 and CDR2 (germline): SGHTA, FQGTGA. The CDR3 is made up of 16 amino acids. Trimming cost V 2 bases and J 5 bases; bases outside gene matches: 11. The CDR3 DNA follows: TGTGCCAGCAGCTTAGTAGGTGGACAGGCACTGGAGACCCAGTACTTC. It is translated as CASSLVGGQALETQYF.